One and the same sample provided the 19 T cell receptor beta chains below, sequenced in a study of cytomegalovirus exposure and HLA in healthy donors. The study ran its PCR with 60 Vbeta and 13 Jbeta primers. Data came from immunoSEQ multiplex PCR; TCRdb stores just in-frame clones and leaves some out. There are about 150,000 clones in the sample, with around 1.5% held by the top ten. Input material: PBMCs. Receptors originate from a woman in her 50s in good health and CMV-seronegative.

This chain connects TRBV11-2 to TRBJ1-1; maybe TRBD1 (6 bases). Germline CDR1 and CDR2: SGHAT and FQNNGV. The CDR3 covers 15 residues. V lost 3 bases and J 1 base, leaving 12 bases between the germline ends. CDR3 coding DNA: TGTGCCAGCAGCTTCGGGGGGCTGGGGAACACTGAAGCTTTCTTT. This codes for CASSFGGLGNTEAFF.

This sequence joins TRBV5-1 and TRBJ2-3; D gene ambiguous. The ends were cut back, 2 bases at V and 2 bases at J, with 3 bases in the middle. Looked up from germline, CDR1 is SGHRS and CDR2 is YFSETQ. There are 12 residues in the CDR3. The CDR3 nucleotides are TGCGCCAGCAGCTTTAACACAGATACGCAGTATTTT. It translates to CASSFNTDTQYF.

The genes are TRBV10-3 and TRBJ1-3; possibly TRBD1 for D (5 bases). The V end was cut by 2 bases, the J end by 0 bases, with 8 bases between. The CDR3 spans 15 residues. Germline V CDR1 and CDR2: ENHRY, SYGVKD. The CDR3 sequence is CAISEDRASGNTIYF. The CDR3 nucleotides read TGTGCCATCAGTGAGGACAGAGCCTCTGGAAACACCATATATTTT.

The chain is built from TRBV5-1 and TRBJ2-2; D unresolved. The CDR3 runs 12 residues. Germline CDR1 SGHRS, CDR2 YFSETQ. Trimming stripped 4 bases from V and 5 bases from J, with 6 bases between. The CDR3 reads CASSEETGELFF. CDR3 nucleotide sequence: TGCGCCAGCAGCGAGGAGACCGGGGAGCTGTTTTTT.

This rearrangement joins TRBV7-9 to TRBJ2-7; D is unresolved. Germline CDR1 reads SEHNR; CDR2 reads FQNEAQ (reference sequence). V shed 3 bases and J shed 1 base, with 16 bases lying between them. The CDR3 contains 16 residues. The CDR3 bases are TGTGCCAGCAGCTTGGCAGCCATAGCCACTTCCTACGAGCAGTACTTC. It yields the protein CASSLAAIATSYEQYF.

The V call is TRBV5-4, the J call TRBJ1-5; 7 nucleotides agree with TRBD1. Germline V gives CDR1 SGHNT, CDR2 YYREEE (reference sequence). With 3 bases clipped from V and 4 bases from J, the junction kept 4 bases outside the gene matches. CDR3 length: 14 amino acids. CDR3 sequence: CASSSGTDNQPQHF. The CDR3 nucleotides are TGTGCCAGCAGCTCCGGGACAGATAATCAGCCCCAGCATTTT.

This rearrangement joins TRBV9 to TRBJ2-2, with D tentatively TRBD1 (6 bases). Between the trimmed V and J ends, which lost 4 bases and 7 bases, there was a span of 20 bases. Germline V gives CDR1 SGDLS, CDR2 YYNGEE. The CDR3 is 16 residues long. CDR3 coding DNA: TGTGCCAGCAGCCCACAACCGGACAGTTTTTACGGGGAGCTGTTTTTT. Encoded protein: CASSPQPDSFYGELFF.

This sequence joins TRBV4-2 and TRBJ2-1; 7 bases match TRBD2. V dropped 3 bases and J dropped 0; count of bases not matched to a gene: 11. The germline CDR1 and CDR2 sequences are LGHNA and YNFKEQ. The CDR3 extends over 18 amino acids. The CDR3, as DNA: TGTGCCAGCAGCCAGGCCGGGGGGTACCAGAGCTCCTACAATGAGCAGTTCTTC. The encoded protein is CASSQAGGYQSSYNEQFF.

The chain is built from TRBV6-6 and TRBJ1-2; D is ambiguous. Trimming shortened V by 6 bases and J by 4 bases, and 18 bases separated the two germline ends. The germline gives CDR1 MNHNY, CDR2 SVGAGI (reference sequence). This CDR3 has 15 amino acids. CDR3 in DNA: TGTGCCAGCAGCCCCGTCCCACGTCCTAGCTATGGCTACACCTTC. Its protein is CASSPVPRPSYGYTF.

The CDR3 nucleotides are TGTGCCACCAGCAGAGATCGTGGGACAGGGAACTATGGCTACACCTTC. This translates into CATSRDRGTGNYGYTF. The genes are TRBV15 and TRBJ1-2, with 9 bases matching TRBD1. Trimming took 0 bases from V and 2 from J; bases not matched to a gene: 4. CDR1 and CDR2 from the germline V gene are LNHNV and YYDKDF (reference sequence). The CDR3 is made up of 16 amino acids. The whole variable domain, filled in from reference TRBV15 and TRBJ1-2, reads DAMVIQNPRYQVTQFGKPVTLSCSQTLNHNVMYWYQQKSSQAPKLLFHYYDKDFNNEADTPDNFQSRRPNTSFCFLDIRSPGLGDTAMYLCATSRDRGTGNYGYTFGSGTRLTVV.

The chain employs TRBV7-8 and TRBJ1-2, with TRBD1 as a possible D gene (6 bases). Germline values: CDR1 SGHVS, CDR2 FQNEAQ. This CDR3 is built from 15 residues. Trimming stripped 1 base from V and 8 bases from J, with 17 bases between. The CDR3 sequence: CASSLVGQGIWGYTF. CDR3 in DNA: TGTGCCAGCAGCTTAGTGGGGCAGGGGATCTGGGGCTACACCTTC.

The chain links TRBV5-6 to TRBJ1-2, with D unclear. Germline CDR1 and CDR2: SGHDT and YYEEEE. Trimming stripped 4 bases from V and 3 bases from J, with 7 bases between. The CDR3 runs to 12 residues. The CDR3 region is CASSREDYGYTF. CDR3 sequence (DNA): TGTGCCAGCAGCAGGGAGGACTATGGCTACACCTTC.

CDR3 DNA sequence: TGTGCCAGCAGCTACTTCGGGAGGGGAGGGTCCTACGAGCAGTACTTC. It yields the protein CASSYFGRGGSYEQYF. The chain is built from TRBV5-4 and TRBJ2-7; 8 bases agree with TRBD2. This CDR3 has 16 residues. Trimming removed 3 bases from V and 1 base from J; junction bases left unmatched: 9. Germline V gene sequence: CDR1 SGHNT, CDR2 YYREEE (reference sequence).

This chain connects TRBV6-4 to TRBJ1-2, with a tentative D call TRBD1 (6 bases). The germline V gene has CDR1 MRHNA and CDR2 SNTAGT. The CDR3 is 13 amino acids. V shed 7 bases and J shed 6 bases, with 15 bases lying between them. The DNA for the CDR3 is TGTGCCAGCACTAACAGGGAGGGTGATGGCTACACCTTC. Its translation: CASTNREGDGYTF.

In DNA form, the CDR3 reads TGTGCCAGCAGCCCCGGGGGGATACTTAACGAGCAGTACTTC. Protein product: CASSPGGILNEQYF. The chain carries TRBV28 and TRBJ2-7, with TRBD2 identical over 7 bases. The germline CDR1 and CDR2 sequences are MDHEN and SYDVKM. J gave up 5 bases and V 6 bases, and 10 bases lay outside the gene matches. The CDR3 has 14 amino acids.

The chain joins TRBV4-1 to TRBJ2-7; D is possibly TRBD2 (7 bases). The CDR3 covers 15 residues. Trimming took off 1 base at V and 3 bases at J, with 13 bases between the two ends. Germline values: CDR1 MGHRA, CDR2 YSYEKL. CDR3 nucleotide sequence: TGCGCCAGCAGCCAAGGAGGGGGGGGCAGCTACGAGCAGTACTTC. It encodes CASSQGGGGSYEQYF.

The V call is TRBV9, the J call TRBJ1-1; no definite D call. The V gene's germline CDR1 is SGDLS and CDR2 YYNGEE. Trimming cost V 4 bases and J 2 bases, with 12 bases left between them. The CDR3 has 14 amino acids. The CDR3: CASSPNSINTEAFF. CDR3 in DNA: TGTGCCAGCAGCCCCAATTCAATTAACACTGAAGCTTTCTTT. Complete variable domain (other parts from reference TRBV9 and TRBJ1-1): DSGVTQTPKHLITATGQRVTLRCSPRSGDLSVYWYQQSLDQGLQFLIQYYNGEERAKGNILERFSAQQFPDLHSELNLSSLELGDSALYFCASSPNSINTEAFFGQGTRLTVV.

The V and J genes are TRBV2 and TRBJ1-2, with TRBD1 identical over 7 bases. This CDR3 comprises 13 residues. The germline CDR1 and CDR2 sequences are SNHLY and FYNNEI. V trimming: 2 bases; J trimming: 4 bases; junction bases outside the gene matches: 1. DNA of the CDR3: TGTGCCAGCAGTGAAACAGGGGCCTATGGCTACACCTTC. This sequence encodes CASSETGAYGYTF.

This rearrangement joins TRBV6-5 to TRBJ2-7, with 7 bases matching TRBD2. V shed 1 base and J 3 bases; nucleotides not matched to a gene: 3. The CDR3 extends over 14 amino acids. The germline gives CDR1 MNHEY, CDR2 SVGAGI. The CDR3 region has the DNA TGTGCCAGCAGTTACTGGGACTACCACTACGAGCAGTACTTC. Translation gives CASSYWDYHYEQYF.